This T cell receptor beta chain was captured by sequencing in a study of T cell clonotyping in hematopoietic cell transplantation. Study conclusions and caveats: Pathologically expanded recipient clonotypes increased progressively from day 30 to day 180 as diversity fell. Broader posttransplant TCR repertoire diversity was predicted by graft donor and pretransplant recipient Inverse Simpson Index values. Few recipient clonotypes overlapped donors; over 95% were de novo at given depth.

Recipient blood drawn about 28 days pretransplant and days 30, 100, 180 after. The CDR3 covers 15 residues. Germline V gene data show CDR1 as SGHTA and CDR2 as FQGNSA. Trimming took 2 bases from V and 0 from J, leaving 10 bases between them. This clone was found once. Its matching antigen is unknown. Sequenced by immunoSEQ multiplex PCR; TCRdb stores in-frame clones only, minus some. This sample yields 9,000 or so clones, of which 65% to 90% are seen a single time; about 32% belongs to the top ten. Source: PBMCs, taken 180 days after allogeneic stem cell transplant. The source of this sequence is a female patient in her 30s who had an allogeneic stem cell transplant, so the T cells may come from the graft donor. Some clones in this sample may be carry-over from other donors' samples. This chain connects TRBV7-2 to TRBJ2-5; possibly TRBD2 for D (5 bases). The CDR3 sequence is CASSLNGIDQETQYF. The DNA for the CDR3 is TGTGCCAGCAGCTTAAACGGGATTGACCAAGAGACCCAGTACTTC.